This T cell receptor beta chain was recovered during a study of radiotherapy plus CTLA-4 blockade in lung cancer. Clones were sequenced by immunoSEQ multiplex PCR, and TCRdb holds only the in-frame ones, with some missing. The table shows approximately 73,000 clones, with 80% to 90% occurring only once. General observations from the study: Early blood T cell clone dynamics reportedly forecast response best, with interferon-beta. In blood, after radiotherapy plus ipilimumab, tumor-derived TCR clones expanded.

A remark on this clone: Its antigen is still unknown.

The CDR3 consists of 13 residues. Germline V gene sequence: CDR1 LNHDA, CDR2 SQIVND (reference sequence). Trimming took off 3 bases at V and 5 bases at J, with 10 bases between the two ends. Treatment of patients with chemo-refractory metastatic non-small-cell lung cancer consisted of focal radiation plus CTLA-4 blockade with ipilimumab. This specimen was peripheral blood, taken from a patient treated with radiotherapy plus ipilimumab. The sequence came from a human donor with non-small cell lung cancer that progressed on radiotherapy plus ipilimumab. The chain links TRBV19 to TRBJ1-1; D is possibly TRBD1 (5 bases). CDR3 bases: TGTGCCAGTAGTATCAGGGCACGAACTGAAGCTTTCTTT. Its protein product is CASSIRARTEAFF.